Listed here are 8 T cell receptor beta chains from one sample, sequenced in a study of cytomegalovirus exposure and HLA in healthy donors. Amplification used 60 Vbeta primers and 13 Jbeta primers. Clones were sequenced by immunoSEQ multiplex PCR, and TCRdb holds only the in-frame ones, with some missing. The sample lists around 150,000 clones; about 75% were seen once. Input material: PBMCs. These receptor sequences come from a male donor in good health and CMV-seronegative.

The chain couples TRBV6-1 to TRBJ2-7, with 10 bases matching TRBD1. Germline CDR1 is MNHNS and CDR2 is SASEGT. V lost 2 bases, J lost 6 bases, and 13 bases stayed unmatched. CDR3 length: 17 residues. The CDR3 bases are TGTGCCAGCAGTGAAAGCGGGGCGGGACAGGGGCGTATCGAGCAGTACTTC. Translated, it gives CASSESGAGQGRIEQYF.

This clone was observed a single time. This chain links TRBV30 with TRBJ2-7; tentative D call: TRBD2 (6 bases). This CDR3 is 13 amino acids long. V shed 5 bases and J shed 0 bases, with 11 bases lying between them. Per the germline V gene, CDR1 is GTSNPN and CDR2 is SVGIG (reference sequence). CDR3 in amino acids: CAWRDFISYEQYF. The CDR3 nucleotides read TGTGCCTGGCGGGACTTCATCTCCTACGAGCAGTACTTC.

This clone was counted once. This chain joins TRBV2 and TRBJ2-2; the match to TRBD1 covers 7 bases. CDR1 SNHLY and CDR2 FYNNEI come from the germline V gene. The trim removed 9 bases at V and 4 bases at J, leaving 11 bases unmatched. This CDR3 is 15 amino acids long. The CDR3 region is CASTTGALITGELFF. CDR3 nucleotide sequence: TGTGCCAGTACCACAGGGGCCCTAATCACCGGGGAGCTGTTTTTT.

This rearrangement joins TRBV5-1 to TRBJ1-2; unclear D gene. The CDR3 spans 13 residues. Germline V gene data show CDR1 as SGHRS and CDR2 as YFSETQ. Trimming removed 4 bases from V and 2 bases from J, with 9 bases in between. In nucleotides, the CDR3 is TGCGCCAGCAGCCTTGCGAGCAACTATGGCTACACCTTC. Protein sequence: CASSLASNYGYTF. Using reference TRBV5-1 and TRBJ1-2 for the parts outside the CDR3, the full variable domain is KAGVTQTPRYLIKTRGQQVTLSCSPISGHRSVSWYQQTPGQGLQFLFEYFSETQRNKGNFPGRFSGRQFSNSRSEMNVSTLELGDSALYLCASSLASNYGYTFGSGTRLTVV.

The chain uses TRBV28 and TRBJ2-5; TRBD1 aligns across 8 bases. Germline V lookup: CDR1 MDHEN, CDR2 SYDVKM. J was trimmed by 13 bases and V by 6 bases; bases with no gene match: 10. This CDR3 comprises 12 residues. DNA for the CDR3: TGTGCCAGCAGCCATGCCCGAGGACAGGGGTACTTC. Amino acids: CASSHARGQGYF.

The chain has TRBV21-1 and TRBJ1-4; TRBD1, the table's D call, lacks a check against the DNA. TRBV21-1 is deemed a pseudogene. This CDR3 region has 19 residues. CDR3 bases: TGTGCCAGCAGCATACCGGGACAGGCTCAATCTAAGATGAACGAAAAACTGTTTTTT. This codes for CASSIPGQAQSKMNEKLFF.

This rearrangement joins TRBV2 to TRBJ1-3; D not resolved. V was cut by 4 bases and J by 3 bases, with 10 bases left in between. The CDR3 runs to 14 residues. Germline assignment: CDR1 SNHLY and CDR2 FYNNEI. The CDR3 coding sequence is TGTGCCAGCAGTGGGGCAGTACTTGGAAACACCATATATTTT. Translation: CASSGAVLGNTIYF.

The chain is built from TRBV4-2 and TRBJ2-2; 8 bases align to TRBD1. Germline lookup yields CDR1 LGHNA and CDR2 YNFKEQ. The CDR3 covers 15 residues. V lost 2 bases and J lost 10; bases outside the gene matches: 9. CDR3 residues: CASSQRSKTGEELFF. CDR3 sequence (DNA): TGTGCCAGCAGCCAACGCTCCAAGACAGGGGAGGAGCTGTTTTTT.